This entry features one T cell receptor beta chain sequence. Its cognate antigen has yet to be identified. No much larger clonotype is one base removed from it; base qualities were not supplied. Libraries were built with the immunoSEQ multiplex PCR assay. T-cell receptor beta chain repertoire sequencing was carried out together with a 770-gene immune expression panel. Sourced from immuneACCESS, this table was stored by TCRdb with only in-frame sequences that have V and J called. A share of the clones is absent; for the studies checked, an unresolved V gene accounts for under half, and the remainder has no known explanation. This sample is represented by 4,000 to 6,000 clones; 85% of them were singletons. Together, the top ten hold under 6% of the sample. A total of approximately 36 patients with non-small-cell lung cancer that had been surgically resected, each with specimens from both a primary tumor and a brain metastasis, made up the cohort. Tumor specimens were archival formalin-fixed, paraffin-embedded tissues.

This specimen comes from a study of brain metastases from non-small cell lung cancer (dated by TCRdb to 2018 to 2020). For the wider study: The study profiled the immune microenvironment of paired resected primary tumors and brain metastases from non-small-cell lung cancer patients.

General study outcomes and caveats: Paired brain metastases and primary tumors largely shared TCR repertoires, although T-cell densities in the metastases were sparse. Compared with the matched primary tumors, T-cell clones appeared to be expanded in around 64% of brain metastases. T-cell infiltration was lower in brain metastases than in primary tumors (P < 0.001).

This TCR was recovered from a donor at least 40 years old with non-small cell lung cancer. Input material: primary lung tumor tissue. The cell subset or site label of this sample denotes: primary lung tumor paired with brain metastasis.

The CDR3 region reads CTSSLGVNQPQHF. The base sequence is TGTACCAGCAGCTTAGGGGTAAATCAGCCCCAGCATTTT. The chain couples TRBV7-2 to TRBJ1-5; the D gene cannot be resolved reliably. The cysteine opens and the phenylalanine closes a CDR3 of 13 amino acids. Just the 39-base CDR3 DNA is kept, in frame starting at base 1. V sheds 1 base and J sheds 4 bases, leaving 5 bases between their ends. CDR1 and CDR2, per the germline V gene, are SGHTA and FQGNSA.